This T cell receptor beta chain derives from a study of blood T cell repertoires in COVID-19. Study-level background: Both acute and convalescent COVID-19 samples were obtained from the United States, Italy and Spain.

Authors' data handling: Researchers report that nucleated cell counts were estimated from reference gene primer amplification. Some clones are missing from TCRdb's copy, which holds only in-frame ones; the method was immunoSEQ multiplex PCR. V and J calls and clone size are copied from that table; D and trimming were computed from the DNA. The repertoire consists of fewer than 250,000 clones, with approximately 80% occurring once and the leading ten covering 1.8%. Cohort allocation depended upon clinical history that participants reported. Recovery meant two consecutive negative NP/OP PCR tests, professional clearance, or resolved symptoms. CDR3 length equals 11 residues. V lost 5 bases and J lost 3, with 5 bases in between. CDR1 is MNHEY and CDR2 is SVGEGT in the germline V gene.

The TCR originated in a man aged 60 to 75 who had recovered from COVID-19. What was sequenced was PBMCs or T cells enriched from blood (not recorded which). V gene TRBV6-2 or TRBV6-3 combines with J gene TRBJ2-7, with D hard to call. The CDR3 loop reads CASSDNYEQYF. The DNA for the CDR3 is TGTGCCAGCAGTGACAACTACGAGCAGTACTTC.